The present T cell receptor (beta chain) was sequenced within a study of cytomegalovirus exposure and HLA in healthy donors. About the research overall: HLA-typed donors were the source of around 87 million unique TCRs, which an early data release held.

The CDR3 runs to 15 residues. The PCR used 60 Vbeta and 13 Jbeta primers. The table came from immunoSEQ multiplex PCR; TCRdb's copy has only in-frame clones and leaves some out. The sample includes around 180,000 clones, approximately 80% of them seen just once. Findings and limits, study-wide: Reports indicated that the classifier achieved high specificity and sensitivity in diagnosing cytomegalovirus status. Investigators reported approximately 170 TCR beta chains as tied to cytomegalovirus.

As concerns this clone: As yet, its antigen is unknown.

The chain uses TRBV21-1 and TRBJ2-3; TRBD1, the table's D call, lacks a check against the DNA. TRBV21-1 is a pseudogene locus. Sequencing was performed on PBMCs. The sequence was obtained from a man aged 55-75 years in good health and CMV-seronegative. CDR3 DNA: TGTGCCAGCAGCAAAGGATCACAATGGCCAGATACGCAGTATTTT. Encoded protein: CASSKGSQWPDTQYF.